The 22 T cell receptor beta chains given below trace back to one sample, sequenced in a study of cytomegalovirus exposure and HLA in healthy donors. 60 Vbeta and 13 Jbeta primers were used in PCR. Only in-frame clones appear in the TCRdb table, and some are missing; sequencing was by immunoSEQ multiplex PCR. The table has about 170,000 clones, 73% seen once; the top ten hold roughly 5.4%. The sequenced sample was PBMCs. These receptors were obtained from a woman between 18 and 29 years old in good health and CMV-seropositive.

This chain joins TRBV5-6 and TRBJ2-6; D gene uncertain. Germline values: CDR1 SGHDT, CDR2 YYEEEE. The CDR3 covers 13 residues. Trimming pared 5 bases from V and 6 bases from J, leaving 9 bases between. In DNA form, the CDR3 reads TGTGCCAGCAGGTTGACTGAGGCCAACGTCCTGACTTTC. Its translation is CASRLTEANVLTF. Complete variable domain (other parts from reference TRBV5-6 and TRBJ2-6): DAGVTQSPTHLIKTRGQQVTLRCSPKSGHDTVSWYQQALGQGPQFIFQYYEEEERQRGNFPDRFSGHQFPNYSSELNVNALLLGDSALYLCASRLTEANVLTFGAGSRLTVL.

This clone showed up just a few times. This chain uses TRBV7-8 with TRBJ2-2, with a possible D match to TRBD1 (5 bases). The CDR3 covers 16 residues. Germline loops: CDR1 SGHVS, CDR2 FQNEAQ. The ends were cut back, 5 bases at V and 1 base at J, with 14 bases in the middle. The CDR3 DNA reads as TGTGCCAGCAGCCCCACCCAGGGAATGAACACCGGGGAGCTGTTTTTT. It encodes CASSPTQGMNTGELFF.

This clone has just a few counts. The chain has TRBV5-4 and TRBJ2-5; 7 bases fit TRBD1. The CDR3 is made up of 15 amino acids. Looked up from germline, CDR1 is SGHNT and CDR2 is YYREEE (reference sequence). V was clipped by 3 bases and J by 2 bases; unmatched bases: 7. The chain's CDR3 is CASSSARDRQETQYF. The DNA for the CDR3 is TGTGCCAGCAGCTCGGCCCGGGACAGACAAGAGACCCAGTACTTC.

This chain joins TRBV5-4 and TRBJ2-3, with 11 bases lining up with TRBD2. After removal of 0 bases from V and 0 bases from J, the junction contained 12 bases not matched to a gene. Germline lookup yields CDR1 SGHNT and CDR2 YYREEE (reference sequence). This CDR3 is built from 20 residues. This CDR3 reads CASSLVRSSGGPTSTDTQYF. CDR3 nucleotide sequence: TGTGCCAGCAGCTTGGTGCGTTCTAGCGGGGGGCCAACGAGCACAGATACGCAGTATTTT. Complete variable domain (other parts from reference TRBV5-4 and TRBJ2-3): ETGVTQSPTHLIKTRGQQVTLRCSSQSGHNTVSWYQQALGQGPQFIFQYYREEENGRGNFPPRFSGLQFPNYSSELNVNALELDDSALYLCASSLVRSSGGPTSTDTQYFGPGTRLTVL.

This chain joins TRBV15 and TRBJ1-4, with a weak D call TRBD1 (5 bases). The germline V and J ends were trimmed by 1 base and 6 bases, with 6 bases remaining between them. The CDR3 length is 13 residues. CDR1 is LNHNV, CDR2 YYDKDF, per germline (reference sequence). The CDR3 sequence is CATSRGQYEKLFF. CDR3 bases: TGTGCCACCAGCAGAGGACAGTATGAAAAACTGTTTTTT. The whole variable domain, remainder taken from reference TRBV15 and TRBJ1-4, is DAMVIQNPRYQVTQFGKPVTLSCSQTLNHNVMYWYQQKSSQAPKLLFHYYDKDFNNEADTPDNFQSRRPNTSFCFLDIRSPGLGDTAMYLCATSRGQYEKLFFGSGTQLSVL.

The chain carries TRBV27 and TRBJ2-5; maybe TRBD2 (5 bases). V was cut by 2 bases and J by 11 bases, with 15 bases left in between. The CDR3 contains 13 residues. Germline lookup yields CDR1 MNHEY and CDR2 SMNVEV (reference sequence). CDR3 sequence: CASSLAGRLEQYF. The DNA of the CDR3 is TGTGCCAGCAGTTTAGCGGGCCGCCTGGAGCAGTACTTC.

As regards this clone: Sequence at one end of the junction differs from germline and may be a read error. CDR3 amino acids: CASRETSGGAGDIQYF. The CDR3 region has the DNA TGTGCTAGCAGAGAGACTAGCGGGGGGGCTGGAGACATTCAGTACTTC. V and J are TRBV7-7 and TRBJ2-4, with TRBD2 matching 14 bases. CDR1 and CDR2 from the germline V gene are SSHAT and FNYEAQ (reference sequence). The CDR3 length is 16 residues.

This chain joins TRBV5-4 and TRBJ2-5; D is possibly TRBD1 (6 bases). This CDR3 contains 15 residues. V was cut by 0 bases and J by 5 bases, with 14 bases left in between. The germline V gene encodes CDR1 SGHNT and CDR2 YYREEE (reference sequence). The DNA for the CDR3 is TGTGCCAGCAGCTTGGGGACAGCCGAGGGGGAGACCCAGTACTTC. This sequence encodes CASSLGTAEGETQYF. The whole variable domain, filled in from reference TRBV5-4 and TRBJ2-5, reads ETGVTQSPTHLIKTRGQQVTLRCSSQSGHNTVSWYQQALGQGPQFIFQYYREEENGRGNFPPRFSGLQFPNYSSELNVNALELDDSALYLCASSLGTAEGETQYFGPGTRLLVL.

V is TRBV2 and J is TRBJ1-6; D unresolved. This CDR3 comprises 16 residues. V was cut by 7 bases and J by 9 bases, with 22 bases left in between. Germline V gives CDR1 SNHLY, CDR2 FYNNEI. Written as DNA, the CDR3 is TGTGCCAGCAAAGGGAAAATAGGTTCGAGGGCTTCACCCCTCCACTTT. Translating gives CASKGKIGSRASPLHF.

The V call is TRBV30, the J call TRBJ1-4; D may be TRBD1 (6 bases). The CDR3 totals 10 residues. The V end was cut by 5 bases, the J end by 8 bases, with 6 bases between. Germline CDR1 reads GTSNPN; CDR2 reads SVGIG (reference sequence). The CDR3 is CAWGQEKLFF. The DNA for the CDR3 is TGTGCCTGGGGACAGGAAAAACTGTTTTTT. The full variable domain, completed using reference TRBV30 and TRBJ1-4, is SQTIHQWPATLVQPVGSPLSLECTVEGTSNPNLYWYRQAAGRGLQLLFYSVGIGQISSEVPQNLSASRPQDRQFILSSKKLLLSDSGFYLCAWGQEKLFFGSGTQLSVL.

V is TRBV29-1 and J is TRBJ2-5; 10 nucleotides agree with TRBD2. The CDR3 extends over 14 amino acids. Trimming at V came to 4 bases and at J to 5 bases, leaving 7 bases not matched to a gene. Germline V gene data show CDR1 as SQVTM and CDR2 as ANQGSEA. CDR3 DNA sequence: TGCAGCGTTGTGACTAGCGGGCAATGGGAGACCCAGTACTTC. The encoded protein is CSVVTSGQWETQYF.

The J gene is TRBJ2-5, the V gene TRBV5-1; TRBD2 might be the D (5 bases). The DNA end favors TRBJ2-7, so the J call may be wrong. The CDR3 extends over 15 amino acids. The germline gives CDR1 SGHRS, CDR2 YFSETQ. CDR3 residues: CASSLGGHAGYEQYF. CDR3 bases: TGCGCCAGCAGCTTGGGAGGGCACGCCGGATACGAGCAGTACTTC.

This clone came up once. The CDR3 DNA follows: TGTGCCTGGAGTCTGACAGGGCGGCACGAGCAGTACTTC. Its protein product is CAWSLTGRHEQYF. This chain connects TRBV30 to TRBJ2-7, with 7 bases fitting TRBD1. Germline V gives CDR1 GTSNPN, CDR2 SVGIG (reference sequence). V shed 2 bases, J shed 5 bases, and the junction held 6 bases outside the gene matches. The CDR3 is 13 amino acids. Based on the CDR3 plus reference TRBV30 and TRBJ2-7, the full variable domain is SQTIHQWPATLVQPVGSPLSLECTVEGTSNPNLYWYRQAAGRGLQLLFYSVGIGQISSEVPQNLSASRPQDRQFILSSKKLLLSDSGFYLCAWSLTGRHEQYFGPGTRLTVT.

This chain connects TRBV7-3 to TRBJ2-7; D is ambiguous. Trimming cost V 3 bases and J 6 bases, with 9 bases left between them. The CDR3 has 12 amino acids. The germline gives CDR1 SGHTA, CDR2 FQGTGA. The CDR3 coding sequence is TGTGCCAGCAGCTTTGAGATGCTCGAGCAGTACTTC. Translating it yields CASSFEMLEQYF.

The CDR3 protein is CASGLTYSNQPQHF. The CDR3 DNA reads TGTGCCAGCGGCCTCACATATAGCAATCAGCCCCAGCATTTT. The chain recombines TRBV28 with TRBJ1-5, with D uncertain. From germline, CDR1 is MDHEN and CDR2 SYDVKM. The CDR3 has 14 residues. Trimming took off 8 bases at V and 0 bases at J, with 11 bases between the two ends.

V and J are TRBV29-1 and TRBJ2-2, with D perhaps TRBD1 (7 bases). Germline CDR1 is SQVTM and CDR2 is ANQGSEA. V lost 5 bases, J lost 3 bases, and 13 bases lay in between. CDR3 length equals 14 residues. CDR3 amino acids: CSVSGGLHTGELFF. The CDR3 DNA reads TGCAGCGTTTCAGGGGGGCTCCACACCGGGGAGCTGTTTTTT.

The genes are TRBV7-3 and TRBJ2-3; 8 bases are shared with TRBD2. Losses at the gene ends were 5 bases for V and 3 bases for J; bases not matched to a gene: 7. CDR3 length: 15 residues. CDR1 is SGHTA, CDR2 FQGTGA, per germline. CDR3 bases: TGTGCCAGCAGCCCCGCTGCTAGCGGGACAGATACGCAGTATTTT. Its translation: CASSPAASGTDTQYF.

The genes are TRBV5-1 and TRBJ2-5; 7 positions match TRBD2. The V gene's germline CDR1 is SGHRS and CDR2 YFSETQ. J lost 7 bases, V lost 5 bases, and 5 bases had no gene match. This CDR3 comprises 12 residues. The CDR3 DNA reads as TGCGCCAGCAGGGGCGAGCGGGGGACCCAGTACTTC. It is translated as CASRGERGTQYF.

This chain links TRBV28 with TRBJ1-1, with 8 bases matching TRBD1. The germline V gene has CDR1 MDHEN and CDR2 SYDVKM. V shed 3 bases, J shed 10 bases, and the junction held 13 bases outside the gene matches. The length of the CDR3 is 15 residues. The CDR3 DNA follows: TGTGCCAGCAGTTTGATCCAGGGGGCCGGTGGTGGAGCTTTCTTT. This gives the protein CASSLIQGAGGGAFF.

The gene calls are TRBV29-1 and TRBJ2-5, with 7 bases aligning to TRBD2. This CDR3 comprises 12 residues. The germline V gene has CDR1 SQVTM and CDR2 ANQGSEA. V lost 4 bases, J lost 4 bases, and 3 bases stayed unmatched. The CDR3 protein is CSVGGGLETQYF. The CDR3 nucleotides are TGCAGCGTTGGGGGAGGGTTAGAGACCCAGTACTTC.

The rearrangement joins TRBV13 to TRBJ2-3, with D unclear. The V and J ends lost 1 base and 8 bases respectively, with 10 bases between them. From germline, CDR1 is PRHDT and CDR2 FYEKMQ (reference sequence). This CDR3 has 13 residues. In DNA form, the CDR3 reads TGTGCCAGCAGCTTAGACCGGTCCCCTACGCAGTATTTT. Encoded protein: CASSLDRSPTQYF.

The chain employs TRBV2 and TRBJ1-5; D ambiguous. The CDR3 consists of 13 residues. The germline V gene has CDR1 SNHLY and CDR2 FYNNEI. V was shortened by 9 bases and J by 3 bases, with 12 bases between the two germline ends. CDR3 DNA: TGTGCCAGTTCAGGCTACACCAATCAGCCCCAGCATTTT. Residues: CASSGYTNQPQHF.